These 20 T cell receptor beta chains were all obtained from the same sample, sequenced in a study of blood T cell repertoires in COVID-19. Assay used: immunoSEQ multiplex PCR; TCRdb lists only in-frame clones, some missing. Among some 130,000 clones listed, roughly 80% were seen once. Sequencing was performed on peripheral blood. The source of these receptors is an older man with acute or convalescent COVID-19.

This clone was counted a single time. J is TRBJ2-7 and V is TRBV3-1 (or the pseudogene TRBV3-2); D is unresolved. CDR1 and CDR2 from the germline V gene are LGHDT and YNNKEL (reference sequence). This CDR3 spans 12 amino acids. V was clipped by 4 bases and J by 9 bases, with 13 bases between them. CDR3 sequence: CASSRSLQVQYF. DNA for the CDR3: TGTGCCAGCAGCCGGTCTCTTCAGGTGCAGTACTTC.

This clone was seen once. The genes are TRBV7-8 and TRBJ2-2, with D maybe TRBD1 (5 bases). Germline CDR1 SGHVS, CDR2 FQNEAQ. CDR3 length: 18 amino acids. V was clipped by 4 bases and J by 3 bases, with 21 bases between them. CDR3 nucleotides: TGTGCCAGCAGCTCGAGACGGACACTCCTTTCGGACACCGGGGAGCTGTTTTTT. This gives the protein CASSSRRTLLSDTGELFF.

The rearrangement uses TRBV29-1 and TRBJ2-7; possible D gene TRBD2, 5 bases. Germline CDR1 reads SQVTM; CDR2 reads ANQGSEA. This CDR3 spans 13 amino acids. The V end lost 5 bases, the J end lost 1 base, and 12 bases lay between the germline ends. In nucleotides, the CDR3 is TGCAGCGTTCGGGGTGGACCTTCCTACGAGCAGTACTTC. Protein product: CSVRGGPSYEQYF.

The chain uses TRBV6-6 and TRBJ1-3, with D possibly matching TRBD1 (5 bases). The CDR3 has 15 residues. V shed 7 bases and J shed 0 bases, with 13 bases lying between them. Germline loops: CDR1 MNHNY, CDR2 SVGAGI (reference sequence). CDR3 nucleotide sequence: TGTGCCAGCAATAACGGGGGTCTCTCTGGAAACACCATATATTTT. Translating it yields CASNNGGLSGNTIYF.

DNA of the CDR3: TGTGCCAGCAGCGTAGATACGGGGTGGGAGACTGAAGCTTTCTTT. This sequence encodes CASSVDTGWETEAFF. The chain has TRBV9 and TRBJ1-1; D remains unclear. Trimming pared 0 bases from V and 5 bases from J, leaving 14 bases between. Germline loops: CDR1 SGDLS, CDR2 YYNGEE. The CDR3 consists of 15 residues. Combining the CDR3 with reference TRBV9 and TRBJ1-1 gives the whole variable domain DSGVTQTPKHLITATGQRVTLRCSPRSGDLSVYWYQQSLDQGLQFLIQYYNGEERAKGNILERFSAQQFPDLHSELNLSSLELGDSALYFCASSVDTGWETEAFFGQGTRLTVV.

V is TRBV3-1 (or the pseudogene TRBV3-2) and J is TRBJ2-5, with D hard to call. In germline, CDR1 is LGHDT, CDR2 YNNKEL (reference sequence). The CDR3 spans 14 residues. The V end lost 0 bases, the J end lost 3 bases, and 8 bases lay between the germline ends. CDR3: CASSQELAKETQYF. CDR3 nucleotides: TGTGCCAGCAGCCAAGAATTGGCCAAAGAGACCCAGTACTTC.

This chain joins TRBV30 and TRBJ2-2; 9 positions agree with TRBD1. This CDR3 contains 16 residues. Germline lookup yields CDR1 GTSNPN and CDR2 SVGIG (reference sequence). Trimming removed 6 bases from V and 0 bases from J; junction bases left unmatched: 8. This CDR3 reads CACPGTGHTNTGELFF. The CDR3 DNA reads as TGTGCCTGTCCCGGGACAGGGCATACGAACACCGGGGAGCTGTTTTTT.

CDR3 protein: CSASGGGGANQPQHF. The CDR3 nucleotides read TGCAGTGCTAGTGGGGGAGGGGGAGCTAATCAGCCCCAGCATTTT. The rearrangement uses TRBV20-1 and TRBJ1-5; weak D call: TRBD1 (6 bases). From germline, CDR1 is DFQATT and CDR2 SNEGSKA (reference sequence). The CDR3 consists of 15 residues. Trimming pared 3 bases from V and 4 bases from J, leaving 16 bases between.

This clone was found once. The genes are TRBV5-1 and TRBJ1-4, with TRBD1 identical over 10 bases. Unmatched junction bases numbered 4, after V lost 5 bases and J lost 0 bases. Germline V lookup: CDR1 SGHRS, CDR2 YFSETQ. The CDR3 consists of 16 residues. CDR3 nucleotides: TGCGCCAGCAGTTGGGGACAGGGGACAACTAATGAAAAACTGTTTTTT. It specifies CASSWGQGTTNEKLFF.

The chain employs TRBV7-2 and TRBJ1-6; TRBD1 matches at 8 bases. The length of the CDR3 is 15 residues. Germline V gene data show CDR1 as SGHTA and CDR2 as FQGNSA. The trim removed 0 bases at V and 9 bases at J, leaving 4 bases unmatched. The CDR3 is CASSLAQGASSPLHF. DNA for the CDR3: TGTGCCAGCAGCTTAGCGCAGGGGGCTAGTTCACCCCTCCACTTT.

This rearrangement joins TRBV24-1 to TRBJ2-5; 8 nucleotides line up with TRBD2. V lost 3 bases and J lost 9; bases outside the gene matches: 5. The CDR3 covers 13 residues. The germline gives CDR1 KGHDR, CDR2 SFDVKD. The CDR3 is CATSDGRGVAQYF. CDR3 DNA sequence: TGTGCCACCAGTGATGGGCGGGGGGTGGCCCAGTACTTC.

This clone was recorded once. The genes are TRBV6-4 and TRBJ1-2; D gene uncertain. CDR3 size: 12 residues. CDR1 is MRHNA and CDR2 is SNTAGT in the germline V gene. The V end lost 9 bases, the J end lost 5 bases, and 13 bases lay between the germline ends. CDR3 in DNA: TGTGCCAGGTCCCGCCGGGTTTATGGCTACACCTTC. Translation gives CARSRRVYGYTF.

The chain joins TRBV19 to TRBJ2-1; 9 positions agree with TRBD2. The CDR3 contains 19 residues. CDR1 LNHDA and CDR2 SQIVND come from the germline V gene (reference sequence). V lost 5 bases to trimming and J lost 4 bases; unmatched junction nucleotides: 18. Written as DNA, the CDR3 is TGTGCCAGTAGTGCCATAGGGAGCGGGGGGCCGGGAGGGTACAATGAGCAGTTCTTC. Residues: CASSAIGSGGPGGYNEQFF. The complete variable domain, with remaining parts taken from reference TRBV19 and TRBJ2-1, reads DGGITQSPKYLFRKEGQNVTLSCEQNLNHDAMYWYRQDPGQGLRLIYYSQIVNDFQKGDIAEGYSVSREKKESFPLTVTSAQKNPTAFYLCASSAIGSGGPGGYNEQFFGPGTRLTVL.

This clone was recorded once. V gene TRBV15 combines with J gene TRBJ2-2, with 10 bases fitting TRBD1. With 4 bases clipped from V and 5 bases from J, the junction kept 19 bases outside the gene matches. The CDR3 length is 20 residues. The germline V gene has CDR1 LNHNV and CDR2 YYDKDF (reference sequence). CDR3 DNA: TGTGCCACCAGCACTCCACCGGGACAGGGGTTATCTGGGGTTACCGGGGAGCTGTTTTTT. It specifies CATSTPPGQGLSGVTGELFF.

V gene TRBV10-3 combines with J gene TRBJ2-3; 9 positions match TRBD2. V lost 2 bases to trimming and J lost 2 bases; unmatched junction nucleotides: 2. In germline, CDR1 is ENHRY, CDR2 SYGVKD. This CDR3 has 15 residues. The CDR3 reads CAISEAGGLTDTQYF. The CDR3 bases are TGTGCCATCAGTGAGGCGGGGGGGCTCACAGATACGCAGTATTTT.

This clone was detected only once. This chain connects TRBV10-2 to TRBJ1-3; 7 bases fit TRBD1. V lost 8 bases and J lost 4; bases outside the gene matches: 8. CDR3 size: 14 residues. Germline V gene data show CDR1 as WSHSY and CDR2 as SAAADI. The CDR3 nucleotides are TGCGCCAGCTTCGAACCGGGACAGGGAAACACCATATATTTT. Translating it yields CASFEPGQGNTIYF.

The chain is built from TRBV7-6 and TRBJ1-4, with D unclear. Germline values: CDR1 SGHVS, CDR2 FNYEAQ. Deletions cut 5 bases from V and 4 bases from J, with 5 bases between. The CDR3 is made up of 12 amino acids. This CDR3 is CASSASNEKLFF. DNA of the CDR3: TGTGCCAGCAGCGCCAGTAATGAAAAACTGTTTTTT.

The J gene is TRBJ1-2, the V gene TRBV2; 7 bases map to TRBD1. There are 15 residues in the CDR3. CDR1 and CDR2 from the germline V gene are SNHLY and FYNNEI. V gave up 3 bases and J gave up 0 bases; unmatched junction bases: 4. The CDR3 nucleotides read TGTGCCAGCAGTGAGTCGACAGGGCCTAACTATGGCTACACCTTC. Its translation is CASSESTGPNYGYTF. Full variable domain (remainder filled in from reference TRBV2 and TRBJ1-2): EPEVTQTPSHQVTQMGQEVILRCVPISNHLYFYWYRQILGQKVEFLVSFYNNEISEKSEIFDDQFSVERPDGSNFTLKIRSTKLEDSAMYFCASSESTGPNYGYTFGSGTRLTVV.

This clone has just a few counts. Other DNA variants within this sample encode the same CDR3. V and J are TRBV5-1 and TRBJ2-1, with 9 nucleotides matching TRBD1. The CDR3 is 15 residues long. From germline, CDR1 is SGHRS and CDR2 YFSETQ. With 4 bases clipped from V and 3 bases from J, the junction kept 5 bases outside the gene matches. The CDR3, as DNA: TGCGCCAGCAGCCCGGGACAGGGAGACTACAATGAGCAGTTCTTC. Encoded protein: CASSPGQGDYNEQFF.

The rearrangement joins TRBV5-6 to TRBJ1-2, with a tentative D call TRBD1 (6 bases). V was cut by 3 bases and J by 7 bases, with 19 bases left in between. This CDR3 region has 15 residues. Germline V gene data show CDR1 as SGHDT and CDR2 as YYEEEE. CDR3 sequence reads: CASSSVGAYLFGYTF. Written as DNA, the CDR3 is TGTGCCAGCAGCTCAGTGGGGGCGTACCTGTTTGGCTACACCTTC.